Following are 7 T cell receptor beta chains from one sample sequenced in a study of naive and memory T cell subsets. An equimolar mix of two oligonucleotides served as the beta constant-region primer for TRBC1 and TRBC2. TCRdb passed the UMI-ligation and nested PCR reads through MiXCR, listing each CDR3 protein once. The repertoire holds tens of thousands of distinct CDR3 sequences, over 7% seen once, with 1.5% to 2% in the top ten. Sequencing was done on a sample of central memory CD4+ T cells from blood. Every receptor here comes from a human donor in good health.

The chain links TRBV10-3 to TRBJ2-1; 10 bases are shared with TRBD2. The J segment lost 0 bases and the V segment lost 7 bases, leaving 3 bases of the junction unmatched. The CDR3 extends over 15 amino acids. Germline-derived CDR1 and CDR2 are ENHRY and SYGVKD. CDR3 DNA: TGTGCCATCAAGACTAGCGGGCCCTCCTACAATGAGCAGTTCTTC. Its translation is CAIKTSGPSYNEQFF.

This clonotype showed up many times. A read error may account for a junction end that differs from germline. The J gene is TRBJ1-2, the V gene TRBV5-5, with TRBD1 matching 8 bases. Per germline, CDR1 SGHKS and CDR2 YYEKEE (reference sequence). This CDR3 comprises 16 residues. In DNA, the CDR3 is TGTGCCAGCAGTCCTGGACAGGGAAGAACTAATTATGGCTACACCTTC. Translation gives CASSPGQGRTNYGYTF.

The CDR3 region is CSAREASNEQFF. CDR3 bases: TGCAGTGCTAGAGAGGCGTCGAATGAGCAGTTCTTC. V is TRBV20-1 and J is TRBJ2-1; no clear D gene. Germline V lookup: CDR1 DFQATT, CDR2 SNEGSKA (reference sequence). The CDR3 spans 12 residues. The V and J ends lost 0 bases and 7 bases respectively, with 7 bases between them.

This clonotype was seen a few times. In DNA form, the CDR3 reads TGTGCCAGCACCCGAAAACAGGGTAGGGACAATCAGCCCCAGCATTTT. Translation gives CASTRKQGRDNQPQHF. J is TRBJ1-5 and V is TRBV6-2 or TRBV6-3, with TRBD1 as a possible D gene (6 bases). The germline gives CDR1 MNHEY, CDR2 SVGEGT. The germline V and J ends were trimmed by 7 bases and 3 bases, with 19 bases remaining between them. The CDR3 is 16 amino acids.

This clonotype showed up many times. The rearrangement joins TRBV4-2 to TRBJ2-2; TRBD2 matches 7 bases. The ends lost 5 bases at V and 1 base at J; junction bases unmatched: 7. This CDR3 has 16 amino acids. Germline CDR1 reads LGHNA; CDR2 reads YNFKEQ. The CDR3 region has the DNA TGTGCCAGCAGCTCTACAGCGGGGTGGAACACCGGGGAGCTGTTTTTT. It is translated as CASSSTAGWNTGELFF.

The V and J genes are TRBV15 and TRBJ1-1, with D maybe TRBD1 (6 bases). Between the trimmed V and J ends, which lost 5 bases and 0 bases, there was a span of 25 bases. The CDR3 sequence is 19 residues long. Germline CDR1 LNHNV, CDR2 YYDKDF (reference sequence). The CDR3 coding sequence is TGTGCCACCAGCTCCTCCGACGGGGGGGCTGAGTTTATGAACACTGAAGCTTTCTTT. Translation gives CATSSSDGGAEFMNTEAFF.

This clonotype was found many times. CDR3 sequence (DNA): TGTGCCAGCAGTTCCCCCCGGGTTAACTATGGCTACACCTTC. Translating gives CASSSPRVNYGYTF. This chain joins TRBV12-3 or TRBV12-4 and TRBJ1-2; D unresolved. Trimming removed 4 bases from V and 1 base from J, with 10 bases in between. This CDR3 has 14 amino acids.